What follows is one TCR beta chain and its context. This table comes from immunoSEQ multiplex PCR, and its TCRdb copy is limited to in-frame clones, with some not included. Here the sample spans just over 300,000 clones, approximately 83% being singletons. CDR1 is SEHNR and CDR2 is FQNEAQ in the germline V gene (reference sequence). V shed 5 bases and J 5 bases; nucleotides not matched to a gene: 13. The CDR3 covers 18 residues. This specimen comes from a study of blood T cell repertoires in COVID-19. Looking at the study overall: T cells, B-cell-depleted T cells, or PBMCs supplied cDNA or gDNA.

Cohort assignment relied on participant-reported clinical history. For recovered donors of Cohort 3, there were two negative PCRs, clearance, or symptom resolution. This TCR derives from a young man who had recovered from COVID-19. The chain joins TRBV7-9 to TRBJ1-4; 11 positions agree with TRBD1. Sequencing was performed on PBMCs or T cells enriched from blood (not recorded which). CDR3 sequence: CASSRIWTGGSWNEKLFF. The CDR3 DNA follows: TGTGCCAGCAGCCGGATATGGACAGGGGGCTCATGGAATGAAAAACTGTTTTTT.